This T cell receptor (beta chain) was sequenced for a study of blood T cell repertoires in COVID-19. Measured with immunoSEQ multiplex PCR; TCRdb has only the in-frame clones, and not every one. Of approximately 200,000 clones listed, approximately 90% are singletons. CDR3 size: 16 residues. V trimming: 3 bases; J trimming: 4 bases; junction bases outside the gene matches: 8. Germline CDR1 is LGHNA and CDR2 is YSLEER. The TCR originated in a man between 60 and 75 years old who had recovered from COVID-19. The material sequenced was peripheral blood. The V call is TRBV4-3, the J call TRBJ1-2; 10 nucleotides agree with TRBD1. The CDR3 DNA sequence: TGCGCCAGCAGCCAGGAGACAGGGGGCTATGGCTATGGCTACACCTTC. It yields the protein CASSQETGGYGYGYTF.